This T cell receptor beta chain was sequenced in a study of read filtering for tumor transcriptome and immune sequencing (dated by TCRdb to about 2020). Some background on the complete study: The cohort had roughly 17 male and some 15 female patients with a mean age of about 71 years, ranging from about 45 to 85. By revised international staging, 8 or 9 patients were R-ISS I, 15 to 20 were R-ISS II and 7 were R-ISS III. After DNase treatment, whole-transcriptome libraries were prepared using the TruSeq RNA Access Library Prep Kit. TCR-region mapped reads per sample ranged from about 4.05 to 10.27 million with IR-seq versus only roughly 75 to 1,300 with RNA-seq. Using the same bone marrow samples, the study ran both targeted immune repertoire sequencing and bulk whole-transcriptome sequencing and then compared the TCR repertoires from each method. One main goal was a read-filtering strategy for immune repertoire data, in particular deciding whether clonotypes backed by only one read should be removed.

What the study reported, not specific to this receptor: When single-read clonotypes were removed, the proportions of shared clonotypes in IR-seq and RNA-seq correlated more strongly. In IR-seq, 80% to 85% of clonotypes but roughly 3.5% of total reads were represented by single-read clonotypes, whereas in RNA-seq, around three quarters of clonotypes and approximately 45% of reads were represented by single-read clonotypes. The sorted CD138-negative fraction was a mixed bone marrow immune population, not purified T cells. Compared with RNA-seq, IR-seq captured clonotypes at much greater depth and more reliably, and a smaller IR-seq throughput was enough to identify most of the shared clonotypes.

Bone marrow was sampled from every patient at the time of active disease. Bone marrow mononuclear cells were isolated by Ficoll-Hypaque density gradient centrifugation. To remove myeloma plasma cells, the cells were labeled with CD138 magnetic microbeads on a MACS separator, and CD138-negative cells were then collected by negative selection. Flow cytometry with CD138 antibodies on an Attune NxT was used to check how pure the isolated cells were. Total RNA was extracted with TRIzol reagent and quantified with a NanoDrop spectrophotometer. For each patient, paired RNA-seq and IR-seq were run on the CD138-negative bone marrow sample from that patient. TCR libraries were constructed from 350 to 400 ng RNA using the Immunoverse kit, and molecular barcoded adaptors covering alpha/delta and beta/gamma chains were employed. TCR library preparation used the same RNA that was used for transcriptome sequencing. Sequencing of the TCR libraries was done on an Illumina HiSeq 4000 with 2 x 150 cycles. Per the authors' processing: Using MiXCR, which included quality filtering and error correction, TCR reads were aligned to human V, D, J and C references and then assembled into CDR3 clonotypes. Clonotype counts and gene usage diversity were analyzed with the tcR package in R. Raw mapping reads were checked after the RNA-seq reads had been mapped by STAR aligner version 2.5.3a onto the human GRCh37 genome. To test how sequencing depth affected the clonotypes detected, IR-seq fastq files were randomly downsampled with Seqtk 1.3. TCRdb took the public reads, trimmed them with fastp at Q25, ran MiXCR for clone calling and kept in-frame beta chains. CDR3 protein duplicates are merged, each entry listing the most common genes and DNA. The V and J calls were not made by the authors but by TCRdb's processing. This sample holds some 62,000 distinct CDR3 sequences; 14% were observed only once. The leading ten clones occupy around 43% of the sample.

Points on this clonotype: Its binding antigen is unknown. Possible read error: a much larger clone is one base away.

The germline V gene encodes CDR1 SGDLS and CDR2 YYNGEE. At the junction V is shortened by 0 bases and J by 12 bases, with 16 bases in between. The CDR3 spans 14 residues, from the cysteine through the phenylalanine. The only DNA kept is the CDR3, 42 bases in frame from the first base. The sequence links TRBV9 to TRBJ2-1; the D gene is unclear. Sequencing used a population of CD138-negative cells sorted from bone marrow. In the paper's terms, the cell subset or site label means: bone marrow mononuclear cells depleted of CD138+ plasma/myeloma cells by negative magnetic selection. The clonotype was recovered from a donor at least 40 years old with multiple myeloma. The CDR3 region has the sequence CASSVGLDLSGQFF. Read as DNA, the sequence is TGTGCCAGCAGCGTAGGTCTAGACCTCAGTGGGCAGTTCTTC. With all but the CDR3 taken from the reference TRBV9 and TRBJ2-1 genes, the full variable domain is: DSGVTQTPKHLITATGQRVTLRCSPRSGDLSVYWYQQSLDQGLQFLIQYYNGEERAKGNILERFSAQQFPDLHSELNLSSLELGDSALYFCASSVGLDLSGQFFGPGTRLTVL.